This TCR beta chain comes out of a study of identical twins (dated by TCRdb to the mid-2010s). At the level of the whole study: To test whether fetal clonotypes persist, this study deep-sequenced TCR alpha and beta repertoires from monozygotic twins, from unrelated adults of various ages, and from cord blood. To rule out contamination, the twin experiments were replicated at different times with different library preparation protocols.

Library generation was performed with 5' RACE. Sequenced on an Illumina HiSeq 2000. A universal primer binding site was introduced by template switching, and a unique molecular identifier was present in the final cDNA, enabling accurate counting of TCR cDNA molecules. Specific primers in the conserved constant-segment region were used to synthesize first-strand cDNA for TCR alpha and beta chains. To control for contamination, each cDNA library was double barcoded with a SMART-Mk sample barcode plus Illumina barcodes. Two successive PCR steps introduced TruSeq adapter sequences along with Illumina sample barcodes. TCR alpha and beta cDNA libraries were sequenced on the Illumina HiSeq platform with custom primers. As for the original processing: MiGEC was used to process raw reads and extract unique molecular identifiers, and MiXCR was used to find CDR3 positions. For each individual, recombination models were inferred using an EM algorithm with the repgenHMM and IGoR tools. Shared clonotypes were analyzed with the tcR package in R, and sharing was normalized by the product of cloneset sizes. To study raw recombination without the effects of thymic and clonal selection, out-of-frame nonproductive sequences were analyzed. TCRdb reran the public reads through fastp at Q25 and MiXCR, keeping productive beta chains. Rows with one shared CDR3 protein collapse into an entry with the most common genes and DNA. These V and J calls originate from TCRdb's pipeline instead of the authors' own analysis. The sample records around 1.7 million distinct CDR3 sequences, less than 40% of which are singletons. Around 0.25% of the sample goes to the ten largest clones.

General study outcomes and caveats: Zero-insertion analyses could be partly confounded by invariant T cells such as MAIT and iNKT, although diverse VJ usage argued against such confounding for most clonotypes. Recombination models systematically underestimated out-of-frame TCR alpha sharing in monozygotic twins but agreed with sharing between unrelated individuals. Compared with coincidental sharing between unrelated individuals, out-of-frame TCR alpha sequences shared between twins showed an excess of sequences with low generation probability. Abundant cord blood beta clonotypes carried fewer insertions; young adult naive repertoires showed a weaker similar trend, while memory repertoires showed none. The excess sharing between twins in beta out-of-frame sequences was weaker because fewer shared sequences reduced the signal-to-noise ratio. Because the same donors could not be followed over many years, the conclusions depended on cross-sectional statistical analysis.

CDR1 and CDR2, looked up from the germline V gene (reference sequence), are DFQATT and SNEGSKA. V and J are truncated by 2 bases and 3 bases respectively, leaving an intervening sequence of 13 bases. The CDR3 measures 15 amino acids from cysteine to phenylalanine. The sequence is cut down to CDR3 DNA, 45 bases in frame from base 1. Every donor was a healthy Caucasian. Points on this clonotype: Its target antigen remains unknown. Nothing much larger sits one base from this clone, and base qualities are not available.

Sequencing was carried out using cord blood. The sequence derives from a newborn girl in good health. The chain is assembled from TRBV20-1 and TRBJ2-2; TRBD2 might be the D gene, on 5 matching bases. The bases are TGCAGTGCTAGAAGCTACGGCGGGTACACCGGGGAGCTGTTTTTT. It translates to CSARSYGGYTGELFF.